The next 30 T cell receptor beta chains were all read from a single sample in a study of graft-versus-host responses after intestinal transplantation. These receptors have no identified antigens. Profiled with immunoSEQ multiplex PCR; TCRdb holds only in-frame clones, not every one. The top ten clones hold 1% to 1.5% of a sample with 85,000 to 110,000 clones, approximately 93% of them seen once. Material: unstimulated CD8+ T cells sorted from spleen or lymph node cells, obtained before intestinal transplant. These receptors originate from a human donor who received an intestinal transplant.

The chain combines TRBV6-1 with TRBJ2-5; no clear D. The closer fit of TRBJ2-7 to the DNA end suggests the J call may be wrong. Germline V gene sequence: CDR1 MNHNS, CDR2 SASEGT. The CDR3 length is 17 residues. The CDR3, as DNA: TGTGCCAGCAGTGAACTAATAGGTCCACAGAATCGAGGCGAGCAGTACTTC. Translation gives CASSELIGPQNRGEQYF.

The V call is TRBV6-5, the J call TRBJ2-2; D possibly corresponds to TRBD1 (5 bases). Trimming pared 3 bases from V and 1 base from J, leaving 9 bases between. The CDR3 runs 15 residues. CDR1 is MNHEY and CDR2 is SVGAGI in the germline V gene. CDR3: CASSYYQGNTGELFF. The CDR3 nucleotides are TGTGCCAGCAGTTATTATCAGGGGAACACCGGGGAGCTGTTTTTT.

This clone appeared a few times. The chain combines TRBV7-9 with TRBJ1-6; D gene ambiguous. V lost 1 base and J 14 bases, leaving 15 bases between the germline ends. Germline V gene data show CDR1 as SEHNR and CDR2 as FQNEAQ (reference sequence). The CDR3 loop spans 14 amino acids. The CDR3 sequence is CASSLEPRHPTLHF. CDR3 bases: TGTGCCAGCAGCTTAGAGCCGAGGCACCCCACCCTCCACTTT.

This chain links TRBV6-1 with TRBJ1-1, with 8 bases matching TRBD1. With 7 bases clipped from V and 9 bases from J, the junction kept 10 bases outside the gene matches. CDR1 MNHNS and CDR2 SASEGT come from the germline V gene. CDR3 size: 13 residues. The CDR3 DNA reads as TGTGCCAGCACCTCTCGGACAGGGCCAAAAGCTTTCTTT. Residues: CASTSRTGPKAFF.

V usage is TRBV11-3 and J usage is TRBJ1-2, with D uncertain. Per germline, CDR1 SGHNT and CDR2 YENEEA. V was cut by 1 base and J by 0 bases, with 6 bases left in between. CDR3 length equals 14 residues. CDR3 sequence: CASSLGRANYGYTF. The CDR3 DNA follows: TGTGCCAGCAGCTTAGGACGCGCTAACTATGGCTACACCTTC.

The gene calls are TRBV9 and TRBJ2-1; 13 bases line up with TRBD2. The CDR3 is made up of 16 amino acids. After removal of 3 bases from V and 2 bases from J, the junction contained 2 bases not matched to a gene. Germline CDR1 is SGDLS and CDR2 is YYNGEE. CDR3 nucleotide sequence: TGTGCCAGCAGCGCGGGACTAGCGGGGACCTACAATGAGCAGTTCTTC. Its protein product is CASSAGLAGTYNEQFF.

The V and J genes are TRBV10-1 and TRBJ2-3, with a possible D match to TRBD2 (5 bases). The CDR3 loop spans 19 amino acids. The germline V gene has CDR1 WNHNN and CDR2 SYGVQD (reference sequence). Trimming pared 8 bases from V and 1 base from J, leaving 28 bases between. This CDR3 is CASYTEPTPGPRGTDTQYF. The CDR3 bases are TGCGCCAGCTATACCGAGCCTACCCCCGGGCCGCGGGGCACAGATACGCAGTATTTT.

This clone was recorded once. This chain links TRBV29-1 with TRBJ1-5; TRBD1 agrees at 8 bases. The germline CDR1 and CDR2 sequences are SQVTM and ANQGSEA. V lost 5 bases to trimming and J lost 2 bases; unmatched junction nucleotides: 11. This CDR3 region has 16 residues. In DNA form, the CDR3 reads TGCAGCGTTCTTGACCCCCAGGGGGCCGGCAATCAGCCCCAGCATTTT. Its translation is CSVLDPQGAGNQPQHF.

The chain is built from TRBV2 and TRBJ1-4, with a possible D match to TRBD1 (6 bases). This CDR3 spans 16 amino acids. V was trimmed by 4 bases and J by 0 bases, leaving 12 bases between them. The germline V gene has CDR1 SNHLY and CDR2 FYNNEI. Here the CDR3 DNA reads TGTGCCAGCAGTGCCCTGGACAGCTCAACTAATGAAAAACTGTTTTTT. Translating it yields CASSALDSSTNEKLFF.

The chain joins TRBV7-7 to TRBJ1-1, with unresolved D. The germline gives CDR1 SSHAT, CDR2 FNYEAQ (reference sequence). Trimming removed 5 bases at V and 7 bases at J, with 14 bases between. There are 13 residues in the CDR3. This CDR3 is CASSPVKGSEAFF. Here the CDR3 DNA reads TGTGCCAGCAGCCCTGTCAAGGGAAGTGAAGCTTTCTTT.

CDR3 in DNA: TGTGCCAGTAGTAATCCGGCAAGAGCTTTCTTT. Its translation: CASSNPARAFF. This rearrangement joins TRBV19 to TRBJ1-1; unclear D gene. This CDR3 contains 11 residues. The germline gives CDR1 LNHDA, CDR2 SQIVND (reference sequence). With 4 bases removed from V and 10 bases from J, the gap between germline ends came to 10 bases.

The V call is TRBV5-5, the J call TRBJ2-2; a possible D gene is TRBD1 (6 bases). V was pared by 2 bases and J by 3 bases, with 11 bases between. CDR3 size: 15 residues. The germline CDR1 and CDR2 sequences are SGHKS and YYEKEE (reference sequence). The CDR3 loop reads CASSFPGVDTGELFF. In nucleotides, the CDR3 is TGTGCCAGCAGCTTCCCAGGGGTAGACACCGGGGAGCTGTTTTTT.

The gene calls are TRBV7-2 and TRBJ2-1; D is undetermined. Germline loops: CDR1 SGHTA, CDR2 FQGNSA. The V end lost 4 bases, the J end lost 9 bases, and 10 bases lay between the germline ends. The CDR3 covers 12 residues. The CDR3 loop reads CASSSPFREQFF. The DNA of the CDR3 is TGTGCCAGCAGCTCTCCTTTCCGTGAGCAGTTCTTC. Variable domain in full (rest from reference TRBV7-2 and TRBJ2-1): GAGVSQSPSNKVTEKGKDVELRCDPISGHTALYWYRQSLGQGLEFLIYFQGNSAPDKSGLPSDRFSAERTGGSVSTLTIQRTQQEDSAVYLCASSSPFREQFFGPGTRLTVL.

V is TRBV6-5 and J is TRBJ2-3, with 10 bases matching TRBD2. Germline CDR1 reads MNHEY; CDR2 reads SVGAGI. This CDR3 is 15 amino acids long. The V segment lost 2 bases and the J segment 6 bases; nucleotides outside the gene matches: 5. The CDR3 sequence is CASSYGSGGGDTQYF. The CDR3 coding sequence is TGTGCCAGCAGTTACGGAAGCGGGGGGGGCGATACGCAGTATTTT.

This chain joins TRBV6-1 and TRBJ1-6; 8 bases map to TRBD1. Per the germline V gene, CDR1 is MNHNS and CDR2 is SASEGT. The CDR3 extends over 16 amino acids. Losses at the gene ends were 1 base for V and 7 bases for J; bases not matched to a gene: 6. The chain's CDR3 is CASSEGRGDRNSPLHF. The CDR3 DNA reads TGTGCCAGCAGTGAAGGGCGGGGGGACAGGAATTCACCCCTCCACTTT.

This chain's CDR3 is CACPRDRLNYGYTF. As DNA, the CDR3 is TGTGCCTGCCCCCGGGACAGACTCAACTATGGCTACACCTTC. The chain carries TRBV30 and TRBJ1-2; 7 nucleotides line up with TRBD1. Germline V CDR1 and CDR2: GTSNPN, SVGIG (reference sequence). V was clipped by 6 bases and J by 2 bases; unmatched bases: 9. CDR3 length: 14 residues.

This chain connects TRBV2 to TRBJ1-3; no clear D. Trimming stripped 7 bases from V and 2 bases from J, with 15 bases between. CDR1 and CDR2 (germline): SNHLY, FYNNEI. This CDR3 has 15 amino acids. CDR3 sequence reads: CASTGMGQAGNTIYF. In DNA form, the CDR3 reads TGTGCCAGCACGGGGATGGGTCAAGCTGGAAACACCATATATTTT.

This chain uses TRBV30 with TRBJ1-1, with D perhaps matching TRBD1 (5 bases). Deletions cut 5 bases from V and 1 base from J, with 8 bases between. The CDR3 has 12 amino acids. Germline-derived CDR1 and CDR2 are GTSNPN and SVGIG (reference sequence). The CDR3 here is CAWGHTNTEAFF. CDR3 nucleotide sequence: TGTGCCTGGGGACACACGAACACTGAAGCTTTCTTT.

This clone was detected only a few times. The chain is built from TRBV6-1 and TRBJ1-3; D call uncertain. There are 15 residues in the CDR3. The V gene lost 2 bases and the J gene lost 0 bases, with 8 bases spanning the gap. CDR1 MNHNS and CDR2 SASEGT come from the germline V gene. The CDR3 reads CASSEKESSGNTIYF. In nucleotides, the CDR3 is TGTGCCAGCAGTGAAAAGGAGAGCTCTGGAAACACCATATATTTT.

This clone has a single count. The chain is built from TRBV27 and TRBJ2-1; D gene ambiguous. Germline V gives CDR1 MNHEY, CDR2 SMNVEV (reference sequence). CDR3 length: 13 residues. V was shortened by 2 bases and J by 10 bases, with 12 bases between the two germline ends. The CDR3 loop reads CASSLGWYGEQFF. CDR3 coding DNA: TGTGCCAGCAGTTTAGGTTGGTACGGGGAGCAGTTCTTC.

This clone was detected a few times. J is TRBJ1-5 and V is TRBV4-1; D may be TRBD1 (5 bases). The CDR3 loop spans 15 amino acids. Trimming shortened V by 4 bases and J by 3 bases, and 13 bases separated the two germline ends. CDR1 is MGHRA and CDR2 is YSYEKL in the germline V gene. CDR3 DNA: TGCGCCAGCAGCCTAAGTTCGGGGCCCAATCAGCCCCAGCATTTT. It is translated as CASSLSSGPNQPQHF.

The V and J genes are TRBV27 and TRBJ1-2, with a possible D match to TRBD1 (6 bases). Germline values: CDR1 MNHEY, CDR2 SMNVEV (reference sequence). This CDR3 spans 14 amino acids. The germline V and J ends were trimmed by 5 bases and 8 bases, with 18 bases remaining between them. This chain's CDR3 is CASSPGIGGGGYTF. CDR3 DNA sequence: TGTGCCAGCAGTCCTGGTATAGGGGGAGGGGGCTACACCTTC.

The chain's CDR3 is CASTLGPATGELFF. DNA for the CDR3: TGTGCCAGCACCCTCGGACCAGCCACCGGGGAGCTGTTTTTT. This sequence joins TRBV11-2 and TRBJ2-2, with D unresolved. This CDR3 has 14 residues. Between the trimmed V and J ends, which lost 7 bases and 4 bases, there was a span of 13 bases. Germline V CDR1 and CDR2: SGHAT, FQNNGV.

The chain couples TRBV4-2 to TRBJ1-2; a possible D gene is TRBD1 (6 bases). The CDR3 covers 16 residues. The V gene lost 1 base and the J gene lost 9 bases, with 21 bases spanning the gap. The V gene's germline CDR1 is LGHNA and CDR2 YNFKEQ. DNA of the CDR3: TGTGCCAGCAGCCAAGGCGTACTATCAGGGGTTGACTGCTACACCTTC. Translating it yields CASSQGVLSGVDCYTF.

The chain links TRBV5-4 to TRBJ1-6; D remains ambiguous. This CDR3 has 14 residues. Deletions cut 0 bases from V and 5 bases from J, with 6 bases between. Germline assignment: CDR1 SGHNT and CDR2 YYREEE (reference sequence). CDR3 loop: CASSLGRNNSPLHF. The CDR3 bases are TGTGCCAGCAGCTTGGGACGGAATAATTCACCCCTCCACTTT.

The chain employs TRBV10-1 and TRBJ2-1; 9 positions agree with TRBD1. This CDR3 is built from 14 residues. The germline CDR1 and CDR2 sequences are WNHNN and SYGVQD (reference sequence). J gave up 8 bases and V 2 bases, and 4 bases lay outside the gene matches. The CDR3, as DNA: TGCGCCAGCAGTGAGACTACAGGGGGCGATGAGCAGTTCTTC. Protein product: CASSETTGGDEQFF.

The chain links TRBV7-9 to TRBJ2-7; D may correspond to TRBD1 or TRBD2 (5 bases each). Per the germline V gene, CDR1 is SEHNR and CDR2 is FQNEAQ (reference sequence). The CDR3 length is 13 residues. The germline V and J ends were trimmed by 8 bases and 1 base, with 12 bases remaining between them. DNA for the CDR3: TGTGCCAGCGCCGGGACCGAGTCCTACGAGCAGTACTTC. It encodes CASAGTESYEQYF.

CDR3 nucleotide sequence: TGTGCCAGCAGTGGCGTAGCGGGGGTCGTAGCGGTTGGGACAGATACGCAGTATTTT. Protein sequence: CASSGVAGVVAVGTDTQYF. This chain joins TRBV2 and TRBJ2-3; 9 bases match TRBD2. With 4 bases clipped from V and 3 bases from J, the junction kept 17 bases outside the gene matches. The length of the CDR3 is 19 residues. Germline assignment: CDR1 SNHLY and CDR2 FYNNEI.

The CDR3 nucleotides read TGTGCCAGCAGCTTATTACAGAACTATGGCTACACCTTC. Protein: CASSLLQNYGYTF. The V gene is TRBV7-9, the J gene TRBJ1-2; D not certain. Germline V gene data show CDR1 as SEHNR and CDR2 as FQNEAQ (reference sequence). The CDR3 has 13 amino acids. The germline V and J ends were trimmed by 2 bases and 2 bases, with 6 bases remaining between them. The full variable domain, with the rest looked up from reference TRBV7-9 and TRBJ1-2, is DTGVSQNPRHKITKRGQNVTFRCDPISEHNRLYWYRQTLGQGPEFLTYFQNEAQLEKSRLLSDRFSAERPKGSFSTLEIQRTEQGDSAMYLCASSLLQNYGYTFGSGTRLTVV.

The chain carries TRBV6-1 and TRBJ1-2; 7 positions agree with TRBD1. The CDR3 is made up of 17 amino acids. The germline V gene has CDR1 MNHNS and CDR2 SASEGT. V lost 1 base, J lost 4 bases, and 12 bases stayed unmatched. The CDR3: CASSEEGGRVGIYGYTF. The CDR3, as DNA: TGTGCCAGCAGTGAAGAAGGGGGCAGGGTGGGGATCTATGGCTACACCTTC.